The 31 T cell receptor beta chains presented below share a single source sample, sequenced in a study of cytomegalovirus exposure and HLA in healthy donors. Use of 60 Vbeta and 13 Jbeta primers characterized the PCR. Measured with immunoSEQ multiplex PCR; TCRdb has only the in-frame clones, and not every one. The data contain about 170,000 clones, around 80% of them seen just once; the ten biggest clones take up 4.5%. The sequencing sample was made of PBMCs. All receptors come from a woman aged 50 to 60 in good health and CMV-seropositive.

The chain has TRBV6-1 and TRBJ2-7, with 10 bases matching TRBD1. CDR1 and CDR2 from the germline V gene are MNHNS and SASEGT. The junction had 7 bases not matched to a gene; V was cut back by 5 bases and J by 6 bases. The CDR3 extends over 14 amino acids. The CDR3 here is CASSQPDRGSEQYF. DNA for the CDR3: TGTGCCAGCAGTCAACCGGACAGGGGGAGCGAGCAGTACTTC.

V is TRBV2 and J is TRBJ1-4; 8 bases are a match to TRBD1. Trimming at V came to 0 bases and at J to 12 bases, leaving 21 bases not matched to a gene. Per germline, CDR1 SNHLY and CDR2 FYNNEI. This CDR3 region has 19 residues. DNA for the CDR3: TGTGCCAGCAGTGAAGCGCTGGGACAGGTTCATGGTGAATTAGGAGAACTGTTTTTT. It yields the protein CASSEALGQVHGELGELFF.

V and J are TRBV5-4 and TRBJ2-7, with TRBD1 as a possible D gene (6 bases). The CDR3 contains 13 residues. Germline V CDR1 and CDR2: SGHNT, YYREEE (reference sequence). The V end was cut by 1 base, the J end by 5 bases, with 10 bases between. The CDR3 reads CASSLRGQNEQYF. DNA for the CDR3: TGTGCCAGCAGCTTGAGAGGACAGAACGAGCAGTACTTC.

V and J are TRBV25-1 and TRBJ1-1; TRBD1 agrees at 8 bases. V shed 7 bases, J shed 4 bases, and the junction held 5 bases outside the gene matches. This CDR3 spans 13 amino acids. Germline V gene sequence: CDR1 MGHDK, CDR2 SYGVNS. The CDR3 spells CASKARGPTEAFF. The CDR3 coding sequence is TGTGCCAGCAAAGCCAGGGGGCCCACTGAAGCTTTCTTT.

This clone was picked up one time. The gene calls are TRBV7-2 and TRBJ1-3; the D is unclear. CDR3 size: 13 residues. Germline CDR1 and CDR2: SGHTA and FQGNSA. The V gene lost 1 base and the J gene lost 9 bases, with 10 bases spanning the gap. This chain's CDR3 is CASSLDPSGTIYF. The CDR3 DNA reads as TGTGCCAGCAGCTTAGACCCCTCAGGCACCATATATTTT.

The chain links TRBV19 to TRBJ1-6; 7 bases are shared with TRBD1. Germline values: CDR1 LNHDA, CDR2 SQIVND (reference sequence). After removal of 1 base from V and 6 bases from J, the junction contained 9 bases not matched to a gene. This CDR3 comprises 17 residues. The CDR3 DNA sequence: TGTGCCAGTAGTATAGGGCCAGGGGGGAGCCTTAATTCACCCCTCCACTTT. Encoded protein: CASSIGPGGSLNSPLHF.

The genes are TRBV5-4 and TRBJ1-1, with 8 bases aligning to TRBD1. The length of the CDR3 is 16 residues. Germline values: CDR1 SGHNT, CDR2 YYREEE (reference sequence). Unmatched junction bases numbered 7, after V lost 2 bases and J lost 1 base. In nucleotides, the CDR3 is TGTGCCAGCAGCTTTCGTCGGACAGGGCCGAACACTGAAGCTTTCTTT. It yields the protein CASSFRRTGPNTEAFF.

The chain combines TRBV7-2 with TRBJ2-5; TRBD2 aligns across 13 bases. The CDR3 is made up of 15 amino acids. Germline V lookup: CDR1 SGHTA, CDR2 FQGNSA. Trimming at V came to 5 bases and at J to 5 bases, leaving 5 bases not matched to a gene. The CDR3 DNA follows: TGTGCCAGCAGCAAGGGACTAGCGGGAACGGAGACCCAGTACTTC. Protein product: CASSKGLAGTETQYF.

This rearrangement joins TRBV5-4 to TRBJ2-2; 13 positions match TRBD2. Trimming removed 4 bases from V and 7 bases from J; junction bases left unmatched: 7. Germline lookup yields CDR1 SGHNT and CDR2 YYREEE (reference sequence). The CDR3 length is 16 residues. In nucleotides, the CDR3 is TGTGCCAGCAGCCTCTTGGGACTAGCGGGGAGCGGGGAGCTGTTTTTT. It encodes CASSLLGLAGSGELFF.

The genes are TRBV7-2 and TRBJ2-7; 9 bases are a match to TRBD1. Germline-derived CDR1 and CDR2 are SGHTA and FQGNSA. V shed 4 bases and J 6 bases; nucleotides not matched to a gene: 10. The CDR3 is 15 residues long. In DNA form, the CDR3 reads TGTGCCAGCAGCTGGGTGGGACAGGGAGGGGCCGAGCAGTACTTC. This encodes CASSWVGQGGAEQYF.

This chain joins TRBV2 and TRBJ2-1, with 12 bases identical to TRBD2. Germline V CDR1 and CDR2: SNHLY, FYNNEI. The CDR3 runs 15 residues. J lost 4 bases, V lost 4 bases, and 2 bases had no gene match. CDR3 region: CASSAGLAGYNEQFF. The CDR3 DNA is TGTGCCAGCAGTGCGGGACTAGCGGGTTACAATGAGCAGTTCTTC.

This clone was seen a single time. The chain links TRBV5-1 to TRBJ2-3, with D possibly being TRBD1 (6 bases). Germline CDR1 and CDR2: SGHRS and YFSETQ. Trimming removed 5 bases from V and 3 bases from J, with 22 bases in between. The CDR3 length is 17 residues. DNA for the CDR3: TGCGCCAGCAGTCTGGAGTACAGGGCCGTAGGAACAGATACGCAGTATTTT. Translating gives CASSLEYRAVGTDTQYF. Full variable domain (outside the CDR3, taken from reference TRBV5-1 and TRBJ2-3): KAGVTQTPRYLIKTRGQQVTLSCSPISGHRSVSWYQQTPGQGLQFLFEYFSETQRNKGNFPGRFSGRQFSNSRSEMNVSTLELGDSALYLCASSLEYRAVGTDTQYFGPGTRLTVL.

The J gene is TRBJ2-5, the V gene TRBV27; D possibly corresponds to TRBD1 (6 bases). Gene TRBJ2-7 matches the end of the DNA better, so the J call may be wrong. CDR1 MNHEY and CDR2 SMNVEV come from the germline V gene (reference sequence). This CDR3 has 14 amino acids. The CDR3 spells CASRQGSGAYEQYF. CDR3 nucleotides: TGTGCCAGCAGGCAGGGGTCAGGAGCCTACGAGCAGTACTTC.

The chain uses TRBV12-2 and TRBJ1-5; the table's D gene call, TRBD1, was not cross checked with the DNA. TRBV12-2 is a listed pseudogene. This CDR3 is 15 amino acids long. CDR3 loop: CASRLEDRADQPQHF. CDR3 coding DNA: TGTGCAAGTCGCTTAGAGGACAGGGCCGATCAGCCCCAGCATTTT.

This clone was counted between two and nine times. At one end the junction does not follow the germline gene, possibly because of a read error. The chain couples TRBV7-2 to TRBJ2-7; 11 nucleotides agree with TRBD2. This CDR3 region has 15 residues. Germline V gives CDR1 SGHTA, CDR2 FQGNSA. This chain's CDR3 is CASRLGLAGSYEQYF. DNA for the CDR3: TGTGCCAGCAGGTTAGGACTAGCGGGTTCCTACGAGCAGTACTTC.

In regard to this clone: The junction and the germline gene differ at one end; a read error may be behind it. The sample carries other DNA sequences with the same CDR3. This chain uses TRBV7-7 with TRBJ1-1; TRBD1 is a possible D gene (5 bases). CDR3 length: 13 residues. Germline CDR1 SSHAT, CDR2 FNYEAQ (reference sequence). The CDR3 bases are TGTGCTAGCAGCTTAGACAGGAACACTGAAGCTTTCTTT. Amino acid sequence: CASSLDRNTEAFF.

This clone was seen only a few times. The chain is built from TRBV18 and TRBJ2-7, with TRBD1 as a possible D gene (5 bases). CDR1 is KGHSH and CDR2 is LQKENI in the germline V gene. Trimming took off 2 bases at V and 3 bases at J, with 17 bases between the two ends. The CDR3 length is 16 residues. The CDR3 DNA sequence: TGTGCCAGCTCACCAACAATAGCAGGAAGGGGCTACGAGCAGTACTTC. Its protein is CASSPTIAGRGYEQYF.

Only a few counts were recorded for this clone. The V and J genes are TRBV28 and TRBJ2-7; 8 bases are shared with TRBD1. The CDR3 totals 15 residues. After removal of 5 bases from V and 7 bases from J, the junction contained 13 bases not matched to a gene. Germline V gene data show CDR1 as MDHEN and CDR2 as SYDVKM. This CDR3 is CASSPPGQVKREQYF. In nucleotides, the CDR3 is TGTGCCAGCAGTCCGCCGGGACAGGTGAAGCGGGAGCAGTACTTC.

This sequence joins TRBV15 and TRBJ2-7, with a possible D match to TRBD1 (6 bases). V was clipped by 1 base and J by 1 base, with 11 bases between them. In germline, CDR1 is LNHNV, CDR2 YYDKDF (reference sequence). There are 15 residues in the CDR3. CDR3 loop: CATSRGQGQSYEQYF. For the CDR3, the DNA is TGTGCCACCAGCAGAGGCCAGGGGCAATCCTACGAGCAGTACTTC.

The gene calls are TRBV5-8 and TRBJ2-3, with D possibly TRBD2 on 5 matching bases. The ends were cut back, 0 bases at V and 0 bases at J, with 11 bases in the middle. The CDR3 runs 16 residues. Germline V lookup: CDR1 SGHTS, CDR2 YDEGEE. CDR3 in DNA: TGTGCCAGCAGCTTGGACAGACGGACTAGCACAGATACGCAGTATTTT. Translation: CASSLDRRTSTDTQYF.

The V call is TRBV7-9, the J call TRBJ2-2; 8 bases are a match to TRBD1. CDR3 length equals 17 residues. After removal of 6 bases from V and 4 bases from J, the junction contained 13 bases not matched to a gene. The germline CDR1 and CDR2 sequences are SEHNR and FQNEAQ (reference sequence). The CDR3: CASRKGGQGGGTGELFF. For the CDR3, the DNA is TGTGCCAGCAGGAAGGGAGGACAGGGAGGTGGCACCGGGGAGCTGTTTTTT. The variable domain in full, with the rest retrieved from reference TRBV7-9 and TRBJ2-2, is DTGVSQNPRHKITKRGQNVTFRCDPISEHNRLYWYRQTLGQGPEFLTYFQNEAQLEKSRLLSDRFSAERPKGSFSTLEIQRTEQGDSAMYLCASRKGGQGGGTGELFFGEGSRLTVL.

The rearrangement links TRBV19 to TRBJ2-5; the match to TRBD1 covers 9 bases. Germline CDR1 is LNHDA and CDR2 is SQIVND (reference sequence). V shed 8 bases and J 6 bases; nucleotides not matched to a gene: 7. CDR3 length: 13 amino acids. CDR3 region: CASGGQGFQTQYF. CDR3 in DNA: TGTGCCAGTGGGGGACAGGGCTTCCAGACCCAGTACTTC.

J is TRBJ2-5 and V is TRBV5-4; D possibly corresponds to TRBD1 (5 bases). The CDR3 runs 13 residues. The germline V and J ends were trimmed by 2 bases and 2 bases, with 7 bases remaining between them. Germline lookup yields CDR1 SGHNT and CDR2 YYREEE (reference sequence). In DNA form, the CDR3 reads TGTGCCAGCAGCTTTGCAGGGCAAGAGACCCAGTACTTC. Its translation is CASSFAGQETQYF.

The chain is built from TRBV13 and TRBJ2-7; D may be TRBD2 (7 bases). Trimming cost V 2 bases and J 1 base, with 12 bases left between them. The V gene's germline CDR1 is PRHDT and CDR2 FYEKMQ (reference sequence). This CDR3 contains 15 residues. CDR3 sequence: CASSLQGGGSYEQYF. In DNA form, the CDR3 reads TGTGCCAGCAGCTTACAAGGGGGGGGATCCTACGAGCAGTACTTC.

The chain uses TRBV15 and TRBJ2-5; the D gene is possibly TRBD1 (6 bases). V dropped 1 base and J dropped 3 bases, with 9 bases sitting between them. The CDR3 contains 14 residues. In germline, CDR1 is LNHNV, CDR2 YYDKDF (reference sequence). The chain's CDR3 is CATSRGGQEETQYF. CDR3 in DNA: TGTGCCACCAGCAGAGGGGGGCAGGAAGAGACCCAGTACTTC.

This sequence joins TRBV2 and TRBJ1-2; perhaps TRBD1 as D (5 bases). This CDR3 has 14 amino acids. Germline-derived CDR1 and CDR2 are SNHLY and FYNNEI. The ends were cut back, 9 bases at V and 4 bases at J, with 18 bases in the middle. The CDR3 protein is CASSGGGWSYGYTF. In DNA form, the CDR3 reads TGTGCCAGTTCCGGGGGGGGTTGGAGCTATGGCTACACCTTC.

The rearrangement links TRBV5-4 to TRBJ2-3, with 10 bases matching TRBD2. Germline CDR1 and CDR2: SGHNT and YYREEE (reference sequence). This CDR3 is built from 13 residues. The CDR3 region has the DNA TGTGCGGGTGGGCTAGCGGGGGTTGGTACGCAGTATTTT. It is translated as CAGGLAGVGTQYF.

This clone was seen once. The chain employs TRBV7-6 and TRBJ2-2, with D maybe TRBD2 (6 bases). CDR1 SGHVS and CDR2 FNYEAQ come from the germline V gene. V lost 3 bases and J 4 bases, leaving 15 bases between the germline ends. This CDR3 has 16 residues. The CDR3 region is CASSFGAGRSTGELFF. In DNA, the CDR3 is TGTGCCAGCAGCTTTGGTGCGGGACGGAGCACCGGGGAGCTGTTTTTT.

The chain couples TRBV2 to TRBJ2-4, with 12 nucleotides matching TRBD2. Germline CDR1 and CDR2: SNHLY and FYNNEI. The J segment lost 11 bases and the V segment lost 2 bases, leaving 10 bases of the junction unmatched. The CDR3 runs to 16 residues. CDR3 bases: TGTGCCAGCAGTGAATTAAGACTAGCGGGAGTGGGGCTTCAGTACTTC. Its translation is CASSELRLAGVGLQYF.

The chain combines TRBV10-3 with TRBJ2-2; 10 positions match TRBD2. The ends lost 0 bases at V and 7 bases at J; junction bases unmatched: 8. The CDR3 has 17 residues. Germline assignment: CDR1 ENHRY and CDR2 SYGVKD. CDR3 region: CAISESELAGPYGELFF. The CDR3 bases are TGTGCCATCAGTGAGTCGGAACTAGCGGGGCCCTACGGGGAGCTGTTTTTT.

In this sample, this clone turned up once. The chain links TRBV19 to TRBJ2-2, with a weak D call TRBD1 (5 bases). The V end lost 3 bases, the J end lost 7 bases, and 24 bases lay between the germline ends. This CDR3 has 18 amino acids. Germline V gene sequence: CDR1 LNHDA, CDR2 SQIVND (reference sequence). CDR3 bases: TGTGCCAGTAGTATTCAGACGGGCATCTGGACACAGCACGGGGAGCTGTTTTTT. Encoded protein: CASSIQTGIWTQHGELFF.